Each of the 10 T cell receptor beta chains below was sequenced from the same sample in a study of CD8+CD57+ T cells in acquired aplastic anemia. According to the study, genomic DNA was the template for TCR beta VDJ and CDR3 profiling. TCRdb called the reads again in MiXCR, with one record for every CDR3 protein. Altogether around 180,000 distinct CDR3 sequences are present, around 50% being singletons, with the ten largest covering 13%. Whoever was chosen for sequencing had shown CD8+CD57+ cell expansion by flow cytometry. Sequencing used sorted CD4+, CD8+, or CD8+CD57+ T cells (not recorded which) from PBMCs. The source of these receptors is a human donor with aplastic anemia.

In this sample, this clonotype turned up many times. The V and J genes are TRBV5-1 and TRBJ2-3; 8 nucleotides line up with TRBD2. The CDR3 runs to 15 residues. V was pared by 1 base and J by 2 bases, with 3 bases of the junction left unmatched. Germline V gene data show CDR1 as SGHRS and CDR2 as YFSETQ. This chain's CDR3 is CASSLSGGNTDTQYF. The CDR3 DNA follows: TGCGCCAGCAGCTTGTCGGGGGGGAACACAGATACGCAGTATTTT.

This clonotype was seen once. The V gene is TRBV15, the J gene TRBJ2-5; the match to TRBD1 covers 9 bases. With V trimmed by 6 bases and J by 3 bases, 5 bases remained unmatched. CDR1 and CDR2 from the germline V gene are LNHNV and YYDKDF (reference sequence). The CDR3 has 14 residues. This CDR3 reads CATRDRGGEETQYF. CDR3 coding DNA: TGTGCCACCAGGGACAGGGGAGGGGAAGAGACCCAGTACTTC.

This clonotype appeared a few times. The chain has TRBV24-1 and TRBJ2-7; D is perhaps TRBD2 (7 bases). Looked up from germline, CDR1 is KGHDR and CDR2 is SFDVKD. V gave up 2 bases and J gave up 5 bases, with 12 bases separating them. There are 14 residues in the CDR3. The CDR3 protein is CATSDWRGGDEQYF. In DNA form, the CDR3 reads TGTGCCACCAGTGATTGGAGAGGGGGGGACGAGCAGTACTTC.

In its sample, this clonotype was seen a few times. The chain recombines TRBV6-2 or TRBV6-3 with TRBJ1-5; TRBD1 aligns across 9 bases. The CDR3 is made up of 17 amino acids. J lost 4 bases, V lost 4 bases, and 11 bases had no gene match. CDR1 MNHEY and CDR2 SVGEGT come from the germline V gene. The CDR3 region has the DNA TGTGCCAGCAGTTGGGGACAGGGAAGTTTTGGGAATCAGCCCCAGCATTTT. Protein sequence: CASSWGQGSFGNQPQHF.

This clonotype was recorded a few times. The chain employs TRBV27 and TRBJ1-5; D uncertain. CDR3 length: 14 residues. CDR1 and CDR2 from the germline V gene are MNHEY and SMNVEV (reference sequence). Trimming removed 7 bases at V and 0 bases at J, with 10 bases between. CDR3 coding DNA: TGTGCCAGCAAGAGCCCCTCTAGCAATCAGCCCCAGCATTTT. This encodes CASKSPSSNQPQHF.

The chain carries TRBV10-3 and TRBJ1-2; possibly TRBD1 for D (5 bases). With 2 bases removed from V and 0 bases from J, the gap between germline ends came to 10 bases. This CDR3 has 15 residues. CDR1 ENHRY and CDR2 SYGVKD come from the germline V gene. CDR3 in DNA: TGTGCCATCAGTGAGACAGGCGCTCCTAACTATGGCTACACCTTC. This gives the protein CAISETGAPNYGYTF.

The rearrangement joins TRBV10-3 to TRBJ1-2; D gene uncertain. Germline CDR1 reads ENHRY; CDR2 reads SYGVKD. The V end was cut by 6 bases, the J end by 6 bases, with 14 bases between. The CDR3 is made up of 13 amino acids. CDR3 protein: CAISPRREHGYTF. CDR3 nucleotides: TGTGCCATCAGCCCCCGCCGTGAGCATGGCTACACCTTC.

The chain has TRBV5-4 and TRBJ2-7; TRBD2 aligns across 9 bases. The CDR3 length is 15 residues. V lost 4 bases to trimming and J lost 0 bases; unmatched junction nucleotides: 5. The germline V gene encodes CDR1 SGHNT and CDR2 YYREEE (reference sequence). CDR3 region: CASSPAAGGSYEQYF. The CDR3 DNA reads TGTGCCAGCAGCCCGGCAGCGGGGGGCTCCTACGAGCAGTACTTC.

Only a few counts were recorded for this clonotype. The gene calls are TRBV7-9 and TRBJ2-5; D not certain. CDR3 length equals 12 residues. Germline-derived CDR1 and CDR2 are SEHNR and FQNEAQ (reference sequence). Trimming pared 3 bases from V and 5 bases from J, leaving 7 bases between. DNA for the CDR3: TGTGCCAGCAGCTTGTTTGGGGAGACCCAGTACTTC. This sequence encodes CASSLFGETQYF. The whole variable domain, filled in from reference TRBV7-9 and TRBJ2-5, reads DTGVSQNPRHKITKRGQNVTFRCDPISEHNRLYWYRQTLGQGPEFLTYFQNEAQLEKSRLLSDRFSAERPKGSFSTLEIQRTEQGDSAMYLCASSLFGETQYFGPGTRLLVL.

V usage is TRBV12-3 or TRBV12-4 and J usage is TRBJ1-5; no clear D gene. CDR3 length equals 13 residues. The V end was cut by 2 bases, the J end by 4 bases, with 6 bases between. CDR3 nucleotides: TGTGCCAGCAGTTTAATTGAGAATCAGCCCCAGCATTTT. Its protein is CASSLIENQPQHF.